These 9 T cell receptor beta chains came from one sample sequenced in a study of patients and donors after allogeneic stem cell transplantation. MiXCR, run by TCRdb on the RT-PCR reads, gives a single entry per CDR3 protein. Of hundreds of thousands of distinct CDR3 sequences listed, 16% are singletons. Sequenced input: blood, either unsorted or a sorted T cell fraction (not recorded which). The receptors derive from a human donor who was either an allogeneic HSCT recipient or a stem cell or donor lymphocyte infusion donor (not recorded which). It is not recorded whose cells these are; they may come from a transplant donor.

The V call is TRBV14, the J call TRBJ1-3; unclear D gene. The CDR3 extends over 16 amino acids. Germline-derived CDR1 and CDR2 are SGHDN and FVKESK. Trimming cost V 3 bases and J 1 base, with 13 bases left between them. CDR3 DNA: TGTGCCAGCAGCCACCTACATCTCCAGTCTGGAAACACCATATATTTT. Its protein product is CASSHLHLQSGNTIYF.

This chain joins TRBV7-2 and TRBJ2-2, with D possibly matching TRBD1 (5 bases). Trimming left V 3 bases short and J 2 bases short, with 10 bases between. Germline V gene lookup returns CDR1 SGHTA and CDR2 FQGNSA. This CDR3 contains 15 residues. Written as DNA, the CDR3 is TGTGCCAGCAGCTTGATCGGACACAACACCGGGGAGCTGTTTTTT. Translating gives CASSLIGHNTGELFF. The full variable domain, in which reference TRBV7-2 and TRBJ2-2 provide the parts outside the CDR3, is GAGVSQSPSNKVTEKGKDVELRCDPISGHTALYWYRQSLGQGLEFLIYFQGNSAPDKSGLPSDRFSAERTGGSVSTLTIQRTQQEDSAVYLCASSLIGHNTGELFFGEGSRLTVL.

The chain uses TRBV6-2 or TRBV6-3 and TRBJ2-1, with 7 nucleotides matching TRBD2. The CDR3 extends over 14 amino acids. The V gene end was trimmed by 10 bases and the J gene end by 1 base; junction bases not matched to a gene: 7. The V gene's germline CDR1 is MNHEY and CDR2 SVGEGT. This chain's CDR3 is CAIRDYGSYNEQFF. In DNA form, the CDR3 reads TGTGCCATACGGGACTACGGTTCCTACAATGAGCAGTTCTTC.

The sample holds many counts of this clonotype. CDR3: CASSPLTGPTDTQYF. The CDR3 DNA follows: TGCGCCAGCAGCCCGCTGACAGGACCCACAGATACGCAGTATTTT. The chain couples TRBV5-1 to TRBJ2-3; possible D gene TRBD1, 6 bases. V lost 4 bases to trimming and J lost 2 bases, with 14 bases between them. The length of the CDR3 is 15 residues. Germline loops: CDR1 SGHRS, CDR2 YFSETQ.

In this sample, this clonotype turned up a few times. The rearrangement links TRBV20-1 to TRBJ2-7; the match to TRBD2 covers 7 bases. Germline-derived CDR1 and CDR2 are DFQATT and SNEGSKA (reference sequence). The CDR3 contains 15 residues. The V segment lost 0 bases and the J segment 2 bases; nucleotides outside the gene matches: 7. The CDR3 DNA sequence: TGCAGTGCTAGAGATACGACTAGCTCTACCTACGAGCAGTACTTC. Its protein is CSARDTTSSTYEQYF.

Many counts were recorded for this clonotype. The chain links TRBV12-3 or TRBV12-4 to TRBJ2-7; D may be TRBD1 (6 bases). Trimming removed 0 bases at V and 5 bases at J, with 14 bases between. This CDR3 has 15 residues. The CDR3 region is CASSLALGRGDEQYF. The CDR3, as DNA: TGTGCCAGCAGTTTAGCGCTTGGCAGGGGAGACGAGCAGTACTTC.

V is TRBV19 and J is TRBJ1-1; perhaps TRBD1 as D (5 bases). Trimming shortened V by 4 bases and J by 7 bases, and 13 bases separated the two germline ends. CDR3 size: 13 residues. CDR1 and CDR2 from the germline V gene are LNHDA and SQIVND (reference sequence). As DNA, the CDR3 is TGTGCCAGTAGTACACCCCGACAGTATGAAGCTTTCTTT. Its protein product is CASSTPRQYEAFF.

The V call is TRBV30, the J call TRBJ1-2, with 11 bases that match TRBD1. The V and J ends lost 3 bases and 4 bases, in that order; junction bases with no gene match: 10. The CDR3 covers 16 residues. Germline CDR1 GTSNPN, CDR2 SVGIG (reference sequence). The CDR3 DNA sequence: TGTGCCTGGAGAAGACCGGGACAGGGGGGACTCTATGGCTACACCTTC. This gives the protein CAWRRPGQGGLYGYTF.

This clonotype was observed a handful of times. This sequence joins TRBV10-3 and TRBJ1-1, with TRBD1 as a possible D gene (6 bases). Looked up from germline, CDR1 is ENHRY and CDR2 is SYGVKD. V lost 6 bases and J lost 6, with 14 bases in between. CDR3 length: 13 residues. CDR3 coding DNA: TGTGCCATCAGCCTACAGGGTATATCTGAAGCTTTCTTT. Amino acids: CAISLQGISEAFF.